The clone carrying this T cell receptor (beta chain) was detected ten times or more. Its antigen is still unknown. This CDR3 is built from 12 residues. V lost 4 bases and J lost 11; bases outside the gene matches: 7. This specimen belongs to a study of identical twins. Study results and limitations: Findings came from cross-sectional statistics, without long-term follow-up of donors. Possibly, invariant MAIT and iNKT cells partly confounded zero-insertion analyses. Memory repertoires showed no such pattern, whereas abundant cord blood beta clonotypes carried fewer insertions.

Through template switching, a universal primer site was introduced, and the cDNA contained unique molecular identifiers. TCRdb re-derived calls from the 5' RACE reads in MiXCR, one entry per CDR3 protein. Of approximately 150,000 distinct CDR3 sequences in the sample, 3% to 4.5% were seen once. The sequenced sample was memory T cells sorted from blood. The rearrangement joins TRBV12-3 or TRBV12-4 to TRBJ1-1; TRBD1 matches at 7 bases. The clonotype was recovered from a young man in good health. The CDR3 coding sequence is TGTGCCAGCAGTTCCGGACAGGTAGGGGCTTTCTTT. Encoded protein: CASSSGQVGAFF.